Listed below are T cell receptor beta chains from one sample, sequenced in a study of T cell repertoires in cytomegalovirus infection. TCRdb passed the reads through MiXCR, listing each CDR3 protein once. The profile covers 500,000 to 600,000 distinct CDR3 sequences, with about 17% appearing a single time and around 25% taken by the ten largest. The sample was CD8+ T cells from PBMCs. These receptors all stem from a human donor in good health (CMV status not recorded). Some clones in this sample may be carry-over from other donors' samples. Each CDR3 is given with its conserved first and last residue. The D gene is left open where the match is weak. Clone size, where shown, is once, few, many, or a class for clones that have expanded.

clone_size,j_call,d_call,v_call,cdr3_length,cdr3_aa,cdr3_nt
.,TRBJ2-7,TRBD2,TRBV11-2,15,CASTSGTSGFYEQYF,TGTGCCAGCACCTCCGGGACTAGCGGGTTCTACGAGCAGTACTTC
many,TRBJ1-5,TRBD1,TRBV29-1,14,CSVARQGPNQPQHF,TGCAGCGTTGCGCGACAGGGACCCAATCAGCCCCAGCATTTT
.,TRBJ2-7,TRBD1,TRBV5-4,14,CASSSDRGPNEQYF,TGTGCCAGCAGTTCGGACAGGGGGCCGAATGAGCAGTACTTC
many,TRBJ1-6,.,TRBV7-9,15,CASSPPGPNNSPLHF,TGTGCCAGCTCCCCACCCGGGCCAAATAATTCACCCCTCCACTTT
many,TRBJ1-2,TRBD1,TRBV2,13,CARESGQFYGYTF,TGTGCCAGGGAGTCGGGACAGTTCTATGGCTACACCTTC
.,TRBJ2-4,TRBD2,TRBV10-3,20,CAISDSGTSGIFLAKNIQYF,TGTGCCATCAGTGACAGCGGGACTAGCGGGATTTTTTTAGCCAAAAACATTCAGTACTTC
many,TRBJ1-2,TRBD1,TRBV27,16,CASSLSPTGELYGYTF,TGTGCCAGCAGTTTATCTCCGACAGGGGAGCTCTATGGCTACACCTTC
many,TRBJ2-7,TRBD2,TRBV6-1,17,CASSEVTSGGGPYEQYF,TGTGCCAGCAGTGAAGTAACTAGCGGGGGGGGGCCCTACGAGCAGTACTTC
many,TRBJ1-4,TRBD1,TRBV7-2,15,CASSLGGGLGEKLFF,TGTGCCAGCAGCTTAGGAGGGGGCTTAGGTGAAAAACTGTTTTTT
.,TRBJ2-7,.,TRBV2,14,CASSRDWNSYEQYF,TGTGCCAGCAGTCGGGACTGGAACTCCTACGAGCAGTACTTC
many,TRBJ1-6,.,TRBV6-1,17,CASRKKGSSSYNSPLHF,TGTGCCAGCAGGAAGAAGGGGTCTAGCTCCTATAATTCACCCCTCCACTTT
once,TRBJ1-4,.,TRBV25-1,15,CASSDSRKPNEKLFF,TGTGCCAGCAGTGACTCTAGAAAACCAAATGAAAAACTGTTTTTT
many,TRBJ2-5,TRBD1,TRBV27,15,CASSLRGRGQETQYF,TGTGCCAGCAGTTTACGGGGCAGGGGGCAAGAGACCCAGTACTTC
.,TRBJ2-7,.,TRBV20-1,14,CSAPSGEATYEQYF,TGCAGTGCCCCTTCCGGGGAGGCGACCTACGAGCAGTACTTC
few,TRBJ2-7,TRBD1,TRBV6-1,13,CASRDRDAYEQYF,TGTGCCAGCCGGGACAGGGATGCCTACGAGCAGTACTTC
.,TRBJ1-1,.,TRBV5-1,14,CASSLRSLSTEAFF,TGCGCCAGCAGCTTAAGGTCCCTAAGCACTGAAGCTTTCTTT
many,TRBJ2-1,TRBD2,TRBV7-9,13,CATIAGSYNEQFF,TGTGCCACCATAGCGGGCTCCTACAATGAGCAGTTCTTC
.,TRBJ2-1,.,TRBV7-2,15,CASSLRARRADEQFF,TGTGCCAGCAGCCTCAGGGCCAGGCGGGCGGATGAGCAGTTCTTC
few,TRBJ1-5,TRBD1,TRBV20-1,18,CSARDQRDRGFGNQPQHF,TGCAGTGCTAGAGATCAAAGGGACAGGGGGTTTGGCAATCAGCCCCAGCATTTT
.,TRBJ2-7,.,TRBV7-9,13,CASSQNRDHEQYF,TGTGCCAGCAGCCAAAACAGGGATCACGAGCAGTACTTC
many,TRBJ2-7,.,TRBV7-6,16,CASSLEARGYPYEQYF,TGTGCCAGCAGCTTAGAAGCCAGGGGTTATCCTTACGAGCAGTACTTC
few,TRBJ2-2,.,TRBV10-3,14,CAISVDRNTGELFF,TGTGCCATCAGTGTGGACAGGAACACCGGGGAGCTGTTTTTT
few,TRBJ1-3,.,TRBV4-1,13,CASSQEWKDTIYF,TGCGCCAGCAGCCAAGAATGGAAGGACACCATATATTTT
many,TRBJ2-1,TRBD2,TRBV7-2,20,CASSLAKTSGGTSSYNEQFF,TGTGCCAGCAGCTTAGCCAAGACTAGCGGGGGGACCAGCTCCTACAATGAGCAGTTCTTC
.,TRBJ1-2,.,TRBV2,13,CAEGGRRGHGYTF,TGTGCCGAGGGAGGGAGGAGGGGCCATGGCTACACCTTC
many,TRBJ2-3,TRBD2,TRBV7-6,16,CASSSEIAGGRDTQYF,TGTGCCAGCAGCTCCGAAATAGCGGGAGGGCGAGATACGCAGTATTTT
.,TRBJ2-1,.,TRBV6-2/TRBV6-3,13,CASRYTGSNEQFF,TGTGCCAGCAGATACACAGGGTCCAATGAGCAGTTCTTC
many,TRBJ1-5,.,TRBV6-5,14,CASSYATGSQPQHF,TGTGCCAGCAGTTACGCGACAGGTTCCCAGCCCCAGCATTTT
.,TRBJ1-5,TRBD1,TRBV24-1,19,CATSDNERLGQGELQPQHF,TGTGCCACCAGTGACAACGAAAGACTGGGACAGGGAGAGTTACAGCCCCAGCATTTT
many,TRBJ1-2,.,TRBV4-1,14,CASSQEAGVNGYTF,TGCGCCAGCAGCCAAGAAGCTGGAGTGAATGGCTACACCTTC
many,TRBJ2-3,.,TRBV7-9,15,CASSFREGSRDTQYF,TGTGCCAGCAGCTTCCGCGAGGGGAGCAGAGATACGCAGTATTTT
many,TRBJ2-1,.,TRBV12-3/TRBV12-4,14,CASSFTLGYNEQFF,TGTGCCAGCAGTTTTACACTGGGTTACAATGAGCAGTTCTTC
few,TRBJ1-2,.,TRBV29-1,14,CSVEDKGVDYGYTF,TGCAGCGTTGAAGATAAGGGAGTGGACTATGGCTACACCTTC
many,TRBJ2-1,TRBD1,TRBV27,17,CASTVYWDRELGNEQFF,TGTGCCAGCACCGTTTACTGGGACAGGGAGCTAGGAAATGAGCAGTTCTTC
few,TRBJ2-7,TRBD1,TRBV19,15,CASRKTADRGYEQYF,TGTGCCAGTCGAAAGACCGCGGACAGGGGATACGAGCAGTACTTC
few,TRBJ2-7,.,TRBV5-1,14,CASSFVDSSYEQYF,TGCGCCAGCAGCTTCGTTGATTCATCCTACGAGCAGTACTTC
few,TRBJ2-7,TRBD2,TRBV15,16,CATSRESGGGYYEQYF,TGTGCCACCAGCAGAGAAAGCGGGGGGGGATATTACGAGCAGTACTTC
few,TRBJ1-1,.,TRBV19,15,CASSITGFSGTEAFF,TGTGCCAGTAGTATCACAGGGTTTAGTGGCACTGAAGCTTTCTTT
many,TRBJ1-5,.,TRBV7-8,15,CASSLAEGHEQPQHF,TGTGCCAGCAGCTTAGCGGAGGGTCACGAGCAGCCCCAGCATTTT
few,TRBJ1-4,.,TRBV19,15,CASSIGAGRDEKLFF,TGTGCCAGTAGTATCGGAGCTGGGCGGGATGAAAAACTGTTTTTT
many,TRBJ2-3,.,TRBV4-2,13,CASSQDQEDTQYF,TGTGCCAGCAGCCAAGATCAAGAAGATACGCAGTATTTT
.,TRBJ1-3,.,TRBV7-6,16,CASSLDRESSGNTIYF,TGTGCCAGCAGCTTAGACAGGGAAAGCTCTGGAAACACCATATATTTT
many,TRBJ2-5,.,TRBV6-2/TRBV6-3,14,CASTPLGAQETQYF,TGTGCCAGCACCCCCCTGGGGGCTCAAGAGACCCAGTACTTC
many,TRBJ2-5,TRBD2,TRBV7-9,18,CASSPKGLAGGKSETQYF,TGTGCCAGCAGCCCCAAGGGACTAGCGGGAGGGAAATCGGAGACCCAGTACTTC
many,TRBJ2-3,TRBD2,TRBV7-9,15,CASSVSGGAADTQYF,TGTGCCAGCAGCGTAAGCGGGGGGGCCGCAGATACGCAGTATTTT
many,TRBJ2-7,TRBD1,TRBV7-9,15,CASSQSGQNFYEQYF,TGTGCCAGCAGCCAGTCGGGACAGAATTTCTACGAGCAGTACTTC
.,TRBJ2-5,.,TRBV11-2,13,CARSTINPETQYF,TGTGCCCGCAGCACGATTAACCCAGAGACCCAGTACTTC
few,TRBJ2-1,.,TRBV7-9,13,CASSLAFDNEQFF,TGTGCCAGCAGCTTAGCCTTTGACAATGAGCAGTTCTTC
few,TRBJ2-1,.,TRBV6-1,12,CATESSYNEQFF,TGTGCCACTGAGAGCTCCTACAATGAGCAGTTCTTC
many,TRBJ2-7,TRBD1,TRBV7-3,14,CASSPTGTGDEQYF,TGTGCCAGCAGCCCCACCGGGACAGGGGACGAGCAGTACTTC
many,TRBJ1-1,.,TRBV11-2,13,CASTFKMNTEAFF,TGTGCCAGCACCTTTAAGATGAACACTGAAGCTTTCTTT
many,TRBJ2-1,TRBD2,TRBV7-9,16,CASSSGTSGSTYEQFF,TGTGCCAGCAGTTCCGGGACTAGCGGGAGTACATATGAGCAGTTCTTC
few,TRBJ2-1,TRBD1,TRBV27,13,CASSLEGANEQFF,TGTGCCAGCAGTTTAGAGGGGGCGAATGAGCAGTTCTTC
many,TRBJ1-2,TRBD1,TRBV7-3,15,CASSPSRGATDGYTF,TGTGCCAGCAGCCCCAGCAGGGGGGCGACGGATGGCTACACCTTC
.,TRBJ2-7,.,TRBV18,14,CASSPGSASYEQYF,TGTGCCAGCTCACCGGGCAGCGCCTCCTACGAGCAGTACTTC
many,TRBJ1-4,TRBD1,TRBV7-9,14,CASSPTGSEEKLFF,TGTGCCAGCAGCCCGACAGGGAGCGAGGAAAAACTGTTTTTT
few,TRBJ1-2,.,TRBV27,14,CASSLRGSYYGYTF,TGTGCCAGCAGTTTGCGTGGATCCTACTATGGCTACACCTTC